A selection of T cell receptor beta chains follows, all from one sample in a study of cytomegalovirus exposure and HLA in healthy donors. Using immunoSEQ multiplex PCR, the repertoire was profiled, and TCRdb retains in-frame clones only, with some absent. The sample has about 110,000 clones; about two thirds are singletons. The sample consisted of PBMCs. All receptors derive from a female donor in good health and CMV-seronegative. Each CDR3 is given with its conserved first and last residue. D genes are given only for firm matches. Where a row states a size, it is once, few, many or the class of an expanded clone; other rows omit it.

size,D,J,V,CDR3,DNA
-,-,TRBJ2-1,TRBV5-1,CASSYRDSPVGEQFF,TGCGCCAGCAGCTACCGGGACTCCCCTGTCGGTGAGCAGTTCTTC
-,TRBD2,TRBJ2-3,TRBV11-2,CASSPLAVSTDTQYF,TGTGCCAGCAGCCCTCTAGCGGTTAGCACAGATACGCAGTATTTT
-,TRBD1,TRBJ2-7,TRBV9,CASSQTGGREQYF,TGTGCCAGCAGCCAAACAGGGGGTCGGGAGCAGTACTTC
few,-,TRBJ2-7,TRBV6-1,CASSEAFRGYEQYF,TGTGCCAGCAGTGAGGCTTTCAGGGGCTACGAGCAGTACTTC
-,-,TRBJ1-1,TRBV10-1,CASSPGRSMTEAFF,TGCGCCAGCAGCCCAGGAAGATCTATGACTGAAGCTTTCTTT
-,-,TRBJ1-6,TRBV6-5,CASSYRGYNSPLHF,TGTGCCAGCAGTTACAGGGGTTATAATTCACCCCTCCACTTT
once,-,TRBJ2-3,TRBV29-1,CSVGGRQGTDTQYF,TGCAGCGTTGGAGGAAGACAGGGCACAGATACGCAGTATTTT
-,-,TRBJ1-5,TRBV7-9,CASSLSTGEGIQPQHF,TGTGCCAGCAGCTTGTCAACTGGGGAGGGAATCCAGCCCCAGCATTTT
-,-,TRBJ1-4,TRBV7-9,CASSLSDGVTNEKLFF,TGTGCCAGCAGCTTATCAGACGGAGTAACTAATGAAAAACTGTTTTTT
-,-,TRBJ2-7,TRBV4-1,CASSQDTSYEQYF,TGCGCCAGCAGCCAAGATACATCTTACGAGCAGTACTTC
-,TRBD1,TRBJ1-5,TRBV19,CASRTGTGNQPQHF,TGTGCCAGTAGAACCGGGACAGGGAATCAGCCCCAGCATTTT
once,-,TRBJ2-3,TRBV7-6,CASSLAGGRTDTQYF,TGTGCCAGCAGCTTAGCGGGCGGGCGCACAGATACGCAGTATTTT
-,-,TRBJ2-3,TRBV5-1,CASSSGLTDTQYF,TGCGCCAGCAGCTCGGGACTGACAGATACGCAGTATTTT
few,-,TRBJ1-1,TRBV27,CASSLFRGNTEAFF,TGTGCCAGCAGTTTATTTAGGGGGAACACTGAAGCTTTCTTT